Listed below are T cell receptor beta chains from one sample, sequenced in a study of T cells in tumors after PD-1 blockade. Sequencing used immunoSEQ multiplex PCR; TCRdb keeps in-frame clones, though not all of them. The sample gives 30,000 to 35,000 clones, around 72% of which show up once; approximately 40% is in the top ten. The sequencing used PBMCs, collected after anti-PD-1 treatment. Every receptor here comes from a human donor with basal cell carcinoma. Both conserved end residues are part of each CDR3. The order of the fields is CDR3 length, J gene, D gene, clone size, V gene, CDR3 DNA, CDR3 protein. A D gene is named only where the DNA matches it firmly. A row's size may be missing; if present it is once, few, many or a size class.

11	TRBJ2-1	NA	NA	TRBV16	TGTGCCAGCCTGGGGGGTGATGAGCAGTTCTTC	CASLGGDEQFF
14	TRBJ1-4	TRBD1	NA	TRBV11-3	TGTGCCAGCAGCCCCGGGACAGGGGGCTTAAAACTGTTTTTT	CASSPGTGGLKLFF
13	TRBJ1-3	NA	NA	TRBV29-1	TGCAGCGTTGCTCTTTTCTCTGGAAACACCATATATTTT	CSVALFSGNTIYF
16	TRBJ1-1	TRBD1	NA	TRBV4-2	TGTGCCAGCAGCCAGCCCCTAGGGACAGGGGCCACTGAAGCTTTCTTT	CASSQPLGTGATEAFF
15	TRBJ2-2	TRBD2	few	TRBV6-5	TGTGCCAGCACCCGGACTAGCGGGGGGATCGGGGAGCTGTTTTTT	CASTRTSGGIGELFF
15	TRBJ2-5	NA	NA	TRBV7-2	TGTGCCAGCAGCCCTGGGACTCGCGGTTTAGGGACCCAGTACTTC	CASSPGTRGLGTQYF
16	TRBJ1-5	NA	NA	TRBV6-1	TGTGCCAGCAGTGAGTCCACGGTACCAAACGGTCGGCCCCAGCATTTT	CASSESTVPNGRPQHF
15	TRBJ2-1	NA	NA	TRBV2	TGTGCCAGCAGTGAAATGGGATCCTCTGTTAATGAGCAGTTCTTC	CASSEMGSSVNEQFF
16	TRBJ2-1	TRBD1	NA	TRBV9	TGTGCCAGCAGCCCCGGGACAGGGAGCTCCTACAATGAGCAGTTCTTC	CASSPGTGSSYNEQFF
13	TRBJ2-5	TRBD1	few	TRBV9	TGTGCCAGCAGTCAGACAGGGGCAGAGACCCAGTACTTC	CASSQTGAETQYF
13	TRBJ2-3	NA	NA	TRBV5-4	TGTGCCAGCAGCTTGATTTATACAGATACGCAGTATTTT	CASSLIYTDTQYF
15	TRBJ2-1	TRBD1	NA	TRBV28	TGTGCCAGCAGCCCTAACACAGGGGGTCGGAATGAGCAGTTCTTC	CASSPNTGGRNEQFF
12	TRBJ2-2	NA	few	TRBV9	TGTGCCAGCTCCCCGGGGGCCGGGGAGCTGTTTTTT	CASSPGAGELFF
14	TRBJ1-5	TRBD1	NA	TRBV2	TGTGCCAGCAGTGAGGAGCAGGGGGGGCAGCCCCAGCATTTT	CASSEEQGGQPQHF
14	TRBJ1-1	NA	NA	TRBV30	TGTGCCTGGATTCGGGCAGGGCTTGACACTGAAGCTTTCTTT	CAWIRAGLDTEAFF
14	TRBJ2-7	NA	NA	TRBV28	TGTGCCAGCAGTTTAAGGGGGGTTAGCAACGAGCAGTACTTC	CASSLRGVSNEQYF
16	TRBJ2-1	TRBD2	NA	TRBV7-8	TGTGCCAGCAGAACAGAAGGCGGGAGCTCCTACAATGAGCAGTTCTTC	CASRTEGGSSYNEQFF
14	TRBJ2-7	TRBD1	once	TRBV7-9	TGTGCCAGCAGCCCCCCGACAGGGGGATACGAGCAGTACTTC	CASSPPTGGYEQYF
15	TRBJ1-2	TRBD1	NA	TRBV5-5	TGTGCCAGCAGCACCGGGACAGGGACTAACTATGGCTACACCTTC	CASSTGTGTNYGYTF
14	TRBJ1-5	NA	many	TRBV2	TGTGCCAGCAGAGTGGAGACAGGAGCGGGGCCCCAGCATTTT	CASRVETGAGPQHF
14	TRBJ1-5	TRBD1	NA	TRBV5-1	TGCGCCAGCAGCTCCGGACAGGGCGGGCAGCCCCAGCATTTT	CASSSGQGGQPQHF
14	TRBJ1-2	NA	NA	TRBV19	TGTGCCAGTAGTATTGGGGACACCCGCTATGGCTACACCTTC	CASSIGDTRYGYTF
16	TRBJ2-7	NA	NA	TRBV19	TGTGCCAGTAGTACCACATTGGGCAGGGGTTCCTACGAGCAGTACTTC	CASSTTLGRGSYEQYF
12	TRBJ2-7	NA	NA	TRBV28	TGTGCCAGCAGTTCCCGACGTATCGAGCAGTACTTC	CASSSRRIEQYF
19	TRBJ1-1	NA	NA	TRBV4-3	TGCGCCAGCAGCCAAGCCACGGGAGCTATGGGGCTACTGAACACTGAAGCTTTCTTT	CASSQATGAMGLLNTEAFF
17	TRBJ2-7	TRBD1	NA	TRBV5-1	TGCGCCAGCAGCCGGTTACCCCCAGGGGGCTTCTCCTACGAGCAGTACTTC	CASSRLPPGGFSYEQYF
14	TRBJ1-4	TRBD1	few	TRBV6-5	TGTGCCAGCAGTTTACAGGGGGACCTTGAAAAACTGTTTTTT	CASSLQGDLEKLFF
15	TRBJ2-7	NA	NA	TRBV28	TGTGCCAGCAGTTTACAAGGAGCCGGAGGCCCAATAGAGGCGTTC	CASSLQGAGGPIEAF
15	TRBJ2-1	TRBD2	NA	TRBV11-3	TGTGCCAGCAGCTTAGGGACTAGCGGGCGGAATGAGCAGTTCTTC	CASSLGTSGRNEQFF
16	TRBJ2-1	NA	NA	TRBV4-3	TGCGCCAGCAGCCAAGTCTTCGGGAGTTCCTACAATGAGCAGTTCTTC	CASSQVFGSSYNEQFF
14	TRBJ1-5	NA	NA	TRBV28	TGTGCCAGCAGCCTAGGGGGTAGCAATCAGCCCCAGCATTTT	CASSLGGSNQPQHF
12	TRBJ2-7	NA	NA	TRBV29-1	TGCAGCGCCTGTGCCGGCGCAGACGAGCAGTACTTC	CSACAGADEQYF